This T cell receptor beta chain was sequenced for a study of identical twins. Study-wide results and limits: Among beta out-of-frame sequences, excess sharing between twins appeared weaker. Out-of-frame alpha sequences common to twins were enriched for low generation probability. Because invariant MAIT and iNKT cells could be present, zero-insertion analyses could be partly confounded.

In its sample, this clonotype was seen a few times. Its antigen is unidentified. With no exceptions, donors were healthy Caucasians. TCRdb processed the 5' RACE reads anew with MiXCR; each CDR3 protein has one entry. Of some 570,000 distinct CDR3 sequences in the sample, under 25% were seen once. The CDR3 extends over 17 amino acids. The V end was cut by 3 bases, the J end by 0 bases, with 16 bases between. The same data also went into a second study, on yellow fever vaccine responses in identical twins.

Material: CD4+ T cells sorted from blood. The rearrangement joins TRBV12-3 or TRBV12-4 to TRBJ2-3, with D hard to call. This clonotype was sampled from a woman aged 18-30 years in good health. In DNA form, the CDR3 reads TGTGCCAGCAGTTTTTTCTTTGTGGCAGCTAGCACAGATACGCAGTATTTT. Translation: CASSFFFVAASTDTQYF.